These T cell receptor beta chains were read from a single sample in a study of control samples from healthy donors and cancer patients. This table comes from immunoSEQ multiplex PCR, and its TCRdb copy is limited to in-frame clones, with some not included. The sample lists roughly 200,000 clones; over 85% were seen once. The sample was blood. The receptors were gathered from a man aged 18 to 30 in good health. Each CDR3 is given with its conserved first and last residue. D genes are given only for firm matches. Not every row has a clone size; where given, it reads once, few, many or a size class.

J	size	length	V	D	CDR3	DNA
TRBJ2-7	few	15	TRBV12-1	.	CASSFSGRQIHEQYF	TGTGCCAGCAGCTTTTCGGGACGGCAGATTCACGAGCAGTACTTC
TRBJ2-3	.	15	TRBV24-1	.	CATSDSAQGTDTQYF	TGTGCCACCAGTGATTCAGCACAGGGTACAGATACGCAGTATTTT
TRBJ2-7	.	15	TRBV4-2	.	CASSRGDASSYEQYF	TGTGCCAGCAGCCGTGGGGACGCGAGCTCCTACGAGCAGTACTTC
TRBJ2-7	.	13	TRBV5-1	.	CASSLDSPYEQYF	TGCGCCAGCAGCTTGGACAGCCCCTACGAGCAGTACTTC
TRBJ2-1	.	16	TRBV5-1	TRBD1	CASSLRSGGSYNEQFF	TGCGCCAGCAGCTTGAGGTCAGGGGGCTCCTACAATGAGCAGTTCTTC
TRBJ2-2	.	18	TRBV4-1	.	CASSHPQARTVNTGELFF	TGCGCCAGCAGCCACCCCCAGGCCAGGACAGTGAACACCGGGGAGCTGTTTTTT
TRBJ2-5	.	11	TRBV14	.	CASSHSGRGYF	TGTGCCAGCAGCCACTCTGGCAGGGGGTACTTC
TRBJ1-2	.	11	TRBV21-1	.	CASRAGRGYTF	TGTGCCAGCAGGGCAGGGCGCGGCTACACCTTC
TRBJ2-4	.	13	TRBV2	TRBD1	CASSDRGRDIQYF	TGTGCCAGCAGTGACAGGGGGCGGGACATTCAGTACTTC
TRBJ1-1	.	15	TRBV5-6	.	CASSFRSGYDTEAFF	TGTGCCAGCAGCTTCCGCTCGGGATACGACACTGAAGCTTTCTTT
TRBJ2-7	.	14	TRBV7-8	TRBD2	CASSWAGGHYEQYF	TGTGCCAGCAGCTGGGCGGGGGGGCATTACGAGCAGTACTTC
TRBJ1-5	.	14	TRBV19	TRBD1	CASSIYRGDQPQHF	TGTGCCAGTAGTATATACAGGGGGGATCAGCCCCAGCATTTT